This T cell receptor beta chain was captured in a study of cytomegalovirus exposure and HLA in healthy donors. The PCR made use of 60 Vbeta and 13 Jbeta primers. The repertoire was sequenced with immunoSEQ multiplex PCR; TCRdb's copy has only in-frame clones and lacks some. The sample holds some 130,000 clones; roughly two thirds are singletons and the top ten take roughly 1.6%. In the case of this clone: Antigen: not known.

V shed 5 bases, J shed 5 bases, and the junction held 5 bases outside the gene matches. Germline V lookup: CDR1 MNHNS, CDR2 SASEGT. There are 14 residues in the CDR3. Whole-study findings and limits: In an earlier analysis, most TCR beta V segments were productive about 87% or about 30% of the time.

J is TRBJ1-4 and V is TRBV6-1, with 7 bases identical to TRBD1. The sequenced material came from PBMCs. The sequence was obtained from a man aged 25 to 45 in good health and CMV-seropositive. The chain's CDR3 is CASSSGTANEKLFF. CDR3 nucleotides: TGTGCCAGCAGTTCGGGGACAGCAAATGAAAAACTGTTTTTT.